The source of this T cell receptor beta chain is a study of T-cell memory formation after mild COVID-19. Study context: Clusters were largely donor specific.

General observations from the study: Most CD4+ clones that shrank were in CM and EM, while CD8+ ones turned up in EMRA.

Comments on this clonotype: Its antigen is still unknown.

TCRdb reprocessed the 5' RACE reads via MiXCR and lists one record per CDR3 protein. The table lists approximately 350,000 distinct CDR3 sequences, roughly an eighth of them singletons. CDR3 length equals 14 residues. J gave up 9 bases and V 6 bases, and 12 bases lay outside the gene matches. CDR1 is SGHTA and CDR2 is FQGNSA in the germline V gene. The source of this sequence is a man between 18 and 29 years old who had mild COVID-19 (a few samples of this study predate the infection). Cell type and time point are not known. The rearrangement joins TRBV7-2 to TRBJ2-5; 8 bases are a match to TRBD2. Sequencing was done on a sample of PBMCs or a T cell subset sorted from them (not recorded which). The DNA for the CDR3 is TGTGCCAGCAGACGAGCGGGTGCAGCGGGGGCCCAGTACTTC. Translating gives CASRRAGAAGAQYF.